This T cell receptor beta chain appears in the sequencing data of a study of T cells in Graves' hyperthyroidism and ophthalmopathy. RNA transcripts provided the source from which TCR beta CDR3 regions were amplified. The TCR CDR3 was amplified in a first-round RT-PCR using the HTBI primer set. TCRdb processed the multiplex PCR reads anew with MiXCR; each CDR3 protein has one entry. The sample lists over 650,000 distinct CDR3 sequences, roughly 15% occurring once. CDR1 and CDR2 from the germline V gene are DFQATT and SNEGSKA (reference sequence). V lost 5 bases, J lost 4 bases, and 15 bases stayed unmatched. The CDR3 is 16 residues long.

This TCR derives from a man aged 18 to 30 with Graves' hyperthyroidism. Sequencing input: blood. The chain uses TRBV20-1 and TRBJ2-7; 9 bases agree with TRBD2. This CDR3 is CSAVTSGSRGAYEQYF. CDR3 DNA sequence: TGCAGTGCTGTGACTAGCGGTTCCCGGGGGGCATACGAGCAGTACTTC.